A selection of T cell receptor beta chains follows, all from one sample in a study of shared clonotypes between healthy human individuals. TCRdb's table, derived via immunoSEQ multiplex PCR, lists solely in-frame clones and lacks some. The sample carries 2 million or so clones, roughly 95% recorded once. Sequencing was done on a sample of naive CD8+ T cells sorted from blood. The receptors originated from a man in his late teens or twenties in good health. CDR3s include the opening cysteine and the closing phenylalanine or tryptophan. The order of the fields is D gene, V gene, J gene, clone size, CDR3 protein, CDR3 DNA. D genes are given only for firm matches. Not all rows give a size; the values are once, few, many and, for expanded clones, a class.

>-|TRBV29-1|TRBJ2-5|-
CSVLPGPAGETQYF
TGCAGCGTCCTGCCGGGACCCGCGGGGGAGACCCAGTACTTC
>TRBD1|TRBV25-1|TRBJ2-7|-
CASSELVGGRYEQYF
TGTGCCAGCAGTGAATTAGTAGGGGGCAGGTACGAGCAGTACTTC
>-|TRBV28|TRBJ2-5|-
CASSDRNQETQYF
TGTGCCAGCAGCGACAGGAACCAAGAGACCCAGTACTTC
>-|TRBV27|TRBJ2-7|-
CASVGSPAGVGEQYF
TGTGCCAGCGTGGGGTCCCCGGCAGGGGTGGGCGAGCAGTACTTC
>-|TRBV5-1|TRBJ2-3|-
CASSSKGQITDTQYF
TGCGCCAGCAGTAGCAAGGGACAAATCACAGATACGCAGTATTTT
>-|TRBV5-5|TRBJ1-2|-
CASSFGTPYGYTF
TGTGCCAGCAGCTTCGGGACGCCCTATGGCTACACCTTC
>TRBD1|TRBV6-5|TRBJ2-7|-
CASSSRDSYEQYF
TGTGCCAGCAGTTCTAGGGACAGCTACGAGCAGTACTTC
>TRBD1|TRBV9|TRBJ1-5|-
CASSVASGGQPQHF
TGTGCCAGCAGCGTAGCTTCAGGGGGTCAGCCCCAGCATTTT
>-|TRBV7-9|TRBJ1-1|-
CASSPRVGKGNTEAFF
TGTGCCAGCTCTCCTAGGGTGGGGAAGGGGAACACTGAAGCTTTCTTT
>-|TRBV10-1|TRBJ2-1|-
CASSESAGEHIEQFF
TGCGCCAGCAGTGAGTCTGCTGGCGAGCATATTGAGCAGTTCTTC
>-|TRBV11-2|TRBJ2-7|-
CASSNPGQTYEQYF
TGTGCCAGCAGCAACCCGGGACAAACCTACGAGCAGTACTTC
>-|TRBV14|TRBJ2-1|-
CASSQYLYNEQFF
TGTGCCAGCAGCCAATACCTCTACAATGAGCAGTTCTTC
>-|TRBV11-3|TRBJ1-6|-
CASSYFRGGPLHF
TGTGCCAGCAGCTATTTCAGGGGAGGGCCCCTCCACTTT
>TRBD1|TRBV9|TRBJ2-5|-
CASSDSGTGFQETQYF
TGTGCCAGCAGCGACTCCGGGACAGGTTTTCAAGAGACCCAGTACTTC
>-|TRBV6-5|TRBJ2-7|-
CASWTRDFHEQYF
TGTGCCAGCTGGACCAGGGACTTCCACGAGCAGTACTTC
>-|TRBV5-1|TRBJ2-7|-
CASSFHSYEQYF
TGCGCCAGCAGCTTTCACTCCTACGAGCAGTACTTC
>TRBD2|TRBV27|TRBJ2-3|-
CASSPRTSGGYTQYF
TGTGCCAGCAGTCCTAGGACTAGCGGGGGTTATACGCAGTATTTT
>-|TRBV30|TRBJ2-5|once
CAWNPISGFETQYF
TGTGCCTGGAACCCCATCAGCGGGTTTGAGACCCAGTACTTC
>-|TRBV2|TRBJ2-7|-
CASGERIYEQYF
TGTGCCAGTGGGGAGAGAATCTACGAGCAGTACTTC
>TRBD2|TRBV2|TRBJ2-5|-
CASSPYGLAGGETQYF
TGTGCCAGCAGTCCCTACGGACTAGCGGGAGGAGAGACCCAGTACTTC
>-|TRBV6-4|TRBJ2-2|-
CASSLGPNTGELFF
TGTGCCAGCAGCCTAGGCCCGAACACCGGGGAGCTGTTTTTT
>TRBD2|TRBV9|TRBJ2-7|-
CASSVDGLADEQYF
TGTGCCAGCAGCGTAGACGGACTAGCCGACGAGCAGTACTTC
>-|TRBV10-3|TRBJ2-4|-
CAISESPSMVKNIQYF
TGTGCCATCAGTGAGTCACCCTCGATGGTCAAAAACATTCAGTACTTC
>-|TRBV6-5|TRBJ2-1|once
CASSYVVSAYNEQFF
TGTGCCAGCAGTTACGTCGTGTCAGCCTACAATGAGCAGTTCTTC
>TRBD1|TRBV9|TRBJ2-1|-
CASSAGTGFYNEQFF
TGTGCCAGCAGCGCCGGGACAGGGTTCTACAATGAGCAGTTCTTC
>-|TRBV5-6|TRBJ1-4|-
CASSLGGSFNEKLFF
TGTGCCAGCAGCTTGGGGGGCAGCTTTAATGAAAAACTGTTTTTT
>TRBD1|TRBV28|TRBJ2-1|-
CASSWDRGELNEQFF
TGTGCCAGCAGTTGGGACAGGGGGGAACTCAATGAGCAGTTCTTC
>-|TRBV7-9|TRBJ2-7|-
CASSSGFSYEQYF
TGTGCCAGCAGCTCGGGATTCTCCTACGAGCAGTACTTC
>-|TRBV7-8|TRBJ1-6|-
CASSLARAVNSPLHF
TGTGCCAGCAGCTTAGCGCGGGCCGTTAATTCACCCCTCCACTTT
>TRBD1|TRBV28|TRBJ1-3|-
CASSFGVTGLSGNTIYF
TGTGCCAGCAGTTTTGGAGTGACAGGGCTCTCTGGAAACACCATATATTTT
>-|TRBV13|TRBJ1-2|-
CASSTSYGYTF
TGTGCCAGCAGTACTTCCTATGGCTACACCTTC
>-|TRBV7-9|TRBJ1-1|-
CASSHGEDPPNTEAFF
TGTGCCAGCAGCCATGGGGAGGACCCACCGAACACTGAAGCTTTCTTT
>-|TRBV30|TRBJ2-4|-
CAWDISGLDIQYF
TGTGCCTGGGATATAAGCGGCCTCGACATTCAGTACTTC
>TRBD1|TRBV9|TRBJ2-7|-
CASSVEGRGDRGPTVSYEQYF
TGTGCCAGCAGCGTAGAGGGAAGGGGGGACAGGGGGCCCACCGTCTCCTACGAGCAGTACTTC
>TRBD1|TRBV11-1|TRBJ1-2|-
CASSASVTGTGDGYTF
TGTGCCAGCAGCGCCAGTGTAACAGGGACAGGGGATGGCTACACCTTC
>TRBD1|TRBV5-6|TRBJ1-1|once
CASTVGQVEAFF
TGTGCCAGCACCGTTGGACAGGTAGAAGCTTTCTTT
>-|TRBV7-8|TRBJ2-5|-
CASSPGPGETQYF
TGTGCCAGCAGCCCAGGGCCCGGAGAGACCCAGTACTTC
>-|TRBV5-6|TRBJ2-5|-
CASSWMMETQYF
TGTGCCAGCAGCTGGATGATGGAGACCCAGTACTTC
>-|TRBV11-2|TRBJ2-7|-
CASSLGPYYQGYEQYF
TGTGCCAGCAGCTTAGGGCCTTACTACCAGGGGTACGAGCAGTACTTC
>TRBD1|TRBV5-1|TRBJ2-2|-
CASSYTGGDAGELFF
TGCGCCAGCAGCTATACAGGGGGCGATGCCGGGGAGCTGTTTTTT
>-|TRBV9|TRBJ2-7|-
CASSVGGWAYEQYF
TGTGCCAGCAGCGTAGGAGGGTGGGCCTACGAGCAGTACTTC
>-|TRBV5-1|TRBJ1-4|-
CASSLGYREEKLFF
TGCGCCAGCAGCTTGGGATATCGGGAGGAAAAACTGTTTTTT
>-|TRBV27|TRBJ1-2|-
CASSLSGHYGYTF
TGTGCCAGCAGTTTATCCGGCCACTATGGCTACACCTTC
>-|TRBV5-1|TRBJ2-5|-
CASSLESARVVVQETQYF
TGCGCCAGCAGCTTGGAATCGGCGCGGGTCGTGGTCCAAGAGACCCAGTACTTC
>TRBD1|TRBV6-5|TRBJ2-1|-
CASRHRDREYNEQFF
TGTGCCAGCAGACACCGGGACAGGGAATACAATGAGCAGTTCTTC